This T cell receptor (beta chain) was captured by sequencing in a study of CD8 T cells in ankylosing spondylitis. Study-level points and caveats: Within peripheral blood, clones linked to disease were CD8+ and relatively rare. Made up of about eight highly homologous variants, a TCR beta motif appeared characteristic of ankylosing spondylitis blood. Reportedly, disease-linked clones are significantly enriched in ankylosing spondylitis patients' matched synovial fluid.

Quantitative 5'-RACE was performed with molecular barcodes, and it yielded the TCR beta libraries. TCRdb reprocessed the 5' RACE reads via MiXCR and lists one record per CDR3 protein. The data contain more than 300,000 distinct CDR3 sequences, roughly 11% of them singletons. The V segment lost 5 bases and the J segment 10 bases; nucleotides outside the gene matches: 5. The CDR3 has 12 amino acids. Germline loops: CDR1 MNHEY, CDR2 SMNVEV (reference sequence). Note on this clonotype: Its antigen is unknown.

Material for sequencing was blood, either unsorted or a sorted T cell fraction (not recorded which). The gene calls are TRBV27 and TRBJ1-2; 9 nucleotides agree with TRBD1. The TCR comes from a female donor with ankylosing spondylitis or in good health (not recorded which). The CDR3 region is CASSPDRGAYTF. The CDR3, as DNA: TGTGCCAGCAGTCCGGACAGGGGAGCCTACACCTTC.